These 3 T cell receptor beta chains were sequenced from one sample in a study of blood T cells in healthy people across ages. Alongside a J-beta primer mix, a sample-barcoded 5' primer served in a second PCR lasting roughly 7 to 11 cycles. TCRdb reprocessed the 5' RACE reads via MiXCR and lists one record per CDR3 protein. The table lists 1,500,000 or so distinct CDR3 sequences, roughly 59% of them singletons, with over 5% in the top ten. The sample was blood. Source of these receptors: a man between 18 and 35 years old in good health.

The chain has TRBV28 and TRBJ2-6; D is uncertain. This CDR3 region has 15 residues. V was pared by 3 bases and J by 2 bases, with 8 bases between. Germline V gene data show CDR1 as MDHEN and CDR2 as SYDVKM. The CDR3 DNA reads TGTGCCAGCAGTTTTGTGGGTGCTGGGGCCAACGTCCTGACTTTC. It translates to CASSFVGAGANVLTF.

This chain connects TRBV2 to TRBJ2-5; 7 positions agree with TRBD2. The germline V gene has CDR1 SNHLY and CDR2 FYNNEI. This CDR3 has 13 amino acids. V lost 11 bases, J lost 6 bases, and 12 bases stayed unmatched. The CDR3 DNA follows: TGTGCCGGTGCCGGGGCGGGAGTAAAGACCCAGTACTTC. Protein product: CAGAGAGVKTQYF.

This chain links TRBV4-2 with TRBJ2-7; 10 bases are a match to TRBD2. The CDR3 has 16 amino acids. V trimming: 0 bases; J trimming: 3 bases; junction bases outside the gene matches: 5. Germline lookup yields CDR1 LGHNA and CDR2 YNFKEQ. CDR3 bases: TGTGCCAGCAGCCAAGAGGAAGCGGGAGGGCTCTACGAGCAGTACTTC. Translated, it gives CASSQEEAGGLYEQYF.